These 9 T cell receptor beta chains originate from one sample sequenced in a study of blood T cell repertoires in COVID-19 (dated by TCRdb to 2019 to 2021). The library was made by the immunoSEQ multiplex PCR assay. TCRdb carries this immuneACCESS record with in-frame sequences only. Its versions omit some clonotypes, under half of them owing to an unresolved V gene in the studies checked, with the rest unexplained. This sample is represented by over 85,000 clones; 84% of them were singletons. The top ten clones comprise 9.5% to 10% of the sample. The sample comprised peripheral blood. Source of these receptors: a man between 40 and 49 years old with active or convalescent COVID-19.

The chain carries TRBV6-2 or TRBV6-3 and TRBJ2-3; 13 bases fit TRBD2. Germline CDR1 MNHEY, CDR2 SVGEGT. This CDR3 is built from 16 residues. With 5 bases clipped from V and 7 bases from J, the junction kept 9 bases outside the gene matches. As DNA, the CDR3 is TGTGCCAGCAGTCGACCGGGGACTAGCGGGGAGAATACGCAGTATTTT. Translating gives CASSRPGTSGENTQYF.

The gene calls are TRBV4-1 and TRBJ2-5; 8 bases map to TRBD2. The CDR3 is made up of 19 amino acids. Germline V gene data show CDR1 as MGHRA and CDR2 as YSYEKL. Trimming took 2 bases from V and 2 from J; bases not matched to a gene: 16. The CDR3, as DNA: TGCGCCAGCAGCCAACCAACACCTCAAGCGGGGGTATATCAAGAGACCCAGTACTTC. Translated, it gives CASSQPTPQAGVYQETQYF.

The V gene is TRBV11-2, the J gene TRBJ2-3; 8 bases map to TRBD1. The length of the CDR3 is 15 residues. Germline V gene data show CDR1 as SGHAT and CDR2 as FQNNGV. The junction had 2 bases not matched to a gene; V was cut back by 2 bases and J by 1 base. CDR3 DNA sequence: TGTGCCAGCAGCTTAAACAGGGGGGGCACAGATACGCAGTATTTT. Translation gives CASSLNRGGTDTQYF.

The chain is built from TRBV11-2 and TRBJ1-2, with 9 bases lining up with TRBD1. Germline CDR1 and CDR2: SGHAT and FQNNGV. This CDR3 region has 17 residues. Germline trimming cut 4 bases from V and 7 bases from J; bases unmatched to any gene: 16. CDR3 protein: CASSSTTSGTGRSGYTF. The CDR3 DNA reads as TGTGCCAGCAGCTCGACTACCTCCGGGACAGGGAGGTCTGGCTACACCTTC.

V gene TRBV10-3 combines with J gene TRBJ1-1; 8 nucleotides agree with TRBD1. CDR1 is ENHRY and CDR2 is SYGVKD in the germline V gene. Trimming removed 9 bases from V and 0 bases from J; junction bases left unmatched: 3. CDR3 length: 13 amino acids. CDR3 protein: CAMRTGMNTEAFF. CDR3 DNA: TGTGCCATGCGGACAGGGATGAACACTGAAGCTTTCTTT.

The chain combines TRBV3-1 (or the pseudogene TRBV3-2) with TRBJ1-5, with D unresolved. Trimming stripped 0 bases from V and 4 bases from J, with 13 bases between. Germline values: CDR1 LGHDT, CDR2 YNNKEL (reference sequence). The CDR3 loop spans 16 amino acids. The CDR3 here is CASSQEGASVNQPQHF. CDR3 in DNA: TGTGCCAGCAGCCAAGAGGGTGCAAGCGTAAATCAGCCCCAGCATTTT.

This clone was seen more than once but under ten times. Within the sample, other DNA sequences also encode this same CDR3. The CDR3 DNA sequence: TGTGCCAGCAGCTCCTCAGGGAATCAGCCCCAGCATTTT. Translated, it gives CASSSSGNQPQHF. The chain is built from TRBV7-2 and TRBJ1-5, with D possibly TRBD1 on 5 matching bases. The CDR3 contains 13 residues. V shed 4 bases and J shed 4 bases, with 8 bases lying between them. CDR1 is SGHTA and CDR2 is FQGNSA in the germline V gene.

The rearrangement links TRBV5-5 to TRBJ1-1; possibly TRBD1 for D (5 bases). The CDR3 runs to 16 residues. V lost 4 bases to trimming and J lost 0 bases, with 16 bases between them. Germline CDR1 is SGHKS and CDR2 is YYEKEE (reference sequence). CDR3 DNA: TGTGCCAGCAGCCCCCGGGCGGGGGGAATGAACACTGAAGCTTTCTTT. This codes for CASSPRAGGMNTEAFF.

The chain carries TRBV19 and TRBJ1-3; 8 positions agree with TRBD1. The CDR3 loop spans 14 amino acids. Looked up from germline, CDR1 is LNHDA and CDR2 is SQIVND (reference sequence). V dropped 4 bases and J dropped 2; count of bases not matched to a gene: 1. CDR3 residues: CASSTTGAGNTIYF. DNA for the CDR3: TGTGCCAGTAGTACGACAGGGGCTGGAAACACCATATATTTT.